This T cell receptor beta chain comes out of a study of blood T cell repertoires in COVID-19. Study details: Whether acute or convalescent, the COVID-19 samples came from the United States, Italy and Spain. Sources were T cells, B-cell-depleted T cells, or PBMCs; the material itself was cDNA or gDNA.

The V end lost 2 bases, the J end lost 6 bases, and 14 bases lay between the germline ends. The CDR3 runs to 15 residues. Germline V lookup: CDR1 MNHEY, CDR2 SVGEGT. Per the authors' pipeline: Cell counts per sample came from amplifying reference gene primers. Sequencing was performed with immunoSEQ multiplex PCR; in TCRdb, only in-frame clones are kept and a portion is missing. From that table come the V and J calls and clone size; the DNA was used to work out D and trimming. The repertoire holds nearly 200,000 clones, with almost 85% as singletons. Sample: peripheral blood. This TCR came from a human donor with acute or convalescent COVID-19. The donor label of this sample is uncertain. The genes are TRBV6-2 or TRBV6-3 and TRBJ1-5; D might be TRBD1 (5 bases). The chain's CDR3 is CASSYNSGYGQPQHF. The CDR3, as DNA: TGTGCCAGCAGTTACAATTCAGGGTACGGTCAGCCCCAGCATTTT.